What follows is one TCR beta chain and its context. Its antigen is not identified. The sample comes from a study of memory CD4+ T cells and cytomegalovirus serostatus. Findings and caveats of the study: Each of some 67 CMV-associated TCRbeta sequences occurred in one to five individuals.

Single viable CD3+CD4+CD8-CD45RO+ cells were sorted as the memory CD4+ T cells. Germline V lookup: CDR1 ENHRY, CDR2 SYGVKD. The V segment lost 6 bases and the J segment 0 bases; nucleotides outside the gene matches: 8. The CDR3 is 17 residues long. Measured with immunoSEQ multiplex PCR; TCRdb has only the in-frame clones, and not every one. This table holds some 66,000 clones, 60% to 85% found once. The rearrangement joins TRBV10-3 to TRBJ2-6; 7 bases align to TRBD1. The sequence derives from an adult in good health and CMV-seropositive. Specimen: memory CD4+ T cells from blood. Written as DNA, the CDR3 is TGTGCCATCAGCTCGACAGGGCCTAGCTCTGGGGCCAACGTCCTGACTTTC. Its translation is CAISSTGPSSGANVLTF.